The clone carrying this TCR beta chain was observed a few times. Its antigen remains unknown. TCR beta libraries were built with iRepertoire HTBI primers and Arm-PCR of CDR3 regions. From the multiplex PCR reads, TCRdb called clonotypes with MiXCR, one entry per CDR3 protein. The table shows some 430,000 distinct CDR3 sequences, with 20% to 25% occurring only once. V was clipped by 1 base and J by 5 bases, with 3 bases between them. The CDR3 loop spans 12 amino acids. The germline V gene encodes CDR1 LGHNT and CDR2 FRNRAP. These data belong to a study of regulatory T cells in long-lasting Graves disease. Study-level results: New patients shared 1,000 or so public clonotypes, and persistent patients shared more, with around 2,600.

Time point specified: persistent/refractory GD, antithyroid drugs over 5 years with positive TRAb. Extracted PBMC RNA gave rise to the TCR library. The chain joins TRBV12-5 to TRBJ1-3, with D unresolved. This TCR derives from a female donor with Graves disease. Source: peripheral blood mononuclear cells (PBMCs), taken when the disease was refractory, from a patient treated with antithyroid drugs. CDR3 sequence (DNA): TGTGCTAGTGGTTTGGACCGAAACACCATATATTTT. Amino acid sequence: CASGLDRNTIYF.